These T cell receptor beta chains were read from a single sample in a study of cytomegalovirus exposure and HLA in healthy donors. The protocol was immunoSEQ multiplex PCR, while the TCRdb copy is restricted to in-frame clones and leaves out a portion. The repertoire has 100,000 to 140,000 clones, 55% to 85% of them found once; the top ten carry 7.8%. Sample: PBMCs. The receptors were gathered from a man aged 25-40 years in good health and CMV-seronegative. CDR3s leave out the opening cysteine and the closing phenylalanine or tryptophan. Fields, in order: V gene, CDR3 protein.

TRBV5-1	ASSPKRDSSTTMNGQF
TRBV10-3	AISESPGQGTYEQY
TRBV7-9	SSSKWTGELF
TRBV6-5	AIGTSGSTDTQY
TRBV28	ASITGATEAF
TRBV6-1	ASSGAPRTGANLANTEAF
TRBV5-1	ASSLAWTGGGPNYGYT
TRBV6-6	ASSSPTSSGNTIY
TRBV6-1	ASSQLRGGSDEQF
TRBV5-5	ASSDAGKSSYNEQF
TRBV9	ASSVVAGPGNTIY
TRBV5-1	ASSSGISGANTDTQY
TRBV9	ASSAITPGQRDQETQY
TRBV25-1	ASSEYKLAGGIYEQY
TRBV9	ASSLTTGNTEAF
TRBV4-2	ASSQGGTGTYEQY
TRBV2	ASSTREGSLLEQY
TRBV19	ASTLALLAAPDTQY
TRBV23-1	ASSPSYGYT
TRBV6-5	AISYGANSPLH
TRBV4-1	ASSQERTGGLKVGDTGELF
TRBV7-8	ASSFSRLLGTGARNTEAF
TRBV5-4	ASSLVGQGWHEQY
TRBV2	ASSKTGQVEKLF
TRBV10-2	ASTGQGGQPQH
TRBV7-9	ASSWDRGLDEQF
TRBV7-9	ASSLGGSSPLH
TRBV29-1	SVDSGETQY
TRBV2	ATGRGSDTGGLF
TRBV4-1	ASSQVGDGYT
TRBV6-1	ASSPLRYEQY
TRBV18	ASSQEQVLFGTEAF
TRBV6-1	ASRGDRGLVQPQH
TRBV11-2	ASSLPSYEQY
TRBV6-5	ASSYSKGKNYGYT
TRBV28	ASSFKRAYGYT
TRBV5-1	ASSLSREGKQF
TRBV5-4	ASSYRDREGETQY
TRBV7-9	ASSLGQVNSYEQY
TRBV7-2	ASSQEGVLSSYNEQF
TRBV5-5	ASSFSGNEQY
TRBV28	ASSLDRRDGYT
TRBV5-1	ASSLAELQGTGELF